In its sample, the clone carrying this TCR beta chain was seen many times. Each CDR3 protein is one row after TCRdb ran MiXCR on the 5' RACE reads. The sample has almost 30,000 distinct CDR3 sequences, more than 5% seen once. This sample is part of a study of early T cells in non-severe SARS-CoV-2 infection. This CDR3 is built from 17 residues. Germline lookup yields CDR1 LGHNA and CDR2 YNFKEQ. V was pared by 3 bases and J by 0 bases, with 8 bases of the junction left unmatched. The clonotype originates from an adult who was a healthcare worker with PCR-confirmed SARS-CoV-2 infection or an uninfected control (not recorded which). The genes are TRBV4-2 and TRBJ1-1, with TRBD1 matching over 9 bases. The sample comprised whole blood. DNA of the CDR3: TGTGCCAGCAGCCAGGGACAGGGTAAAGCAGTGAACACTGAAGCTTTCTTT. This codes for CASSQGQGKAVNTEAFF.